The sample holds a few counts of the clone carrying this T cell receptor (beta chain). Its matching antigen is unknown. Trimming took 6 bases from V and 7 from J; bases not matched to a gene: 2. Germline V gives CDR1 SGHTA, CDR2 FQGNSA. This CDR3 is 13 amino acids long. This record comes from a study of blood T cells in healthy people across ages. Whole-study results and caveats: Researchers said unsorted PBMCs prevented a conclusive naive versus antigen-experienced comparison.

Then a second PCR, running roughly 7 to 11 cycles, was carried out with a sample-barcoded 5' primer and a J-beta primer mix. With 12 random nucleotides, a template-switch adaptor tagged each individual cDNA molecule. TCRdb re-called the 5' RACE reads with MiXCR, one entry per CDR3 protein. The sample contains 550,000 to 750,000 distinct CDR3 sequences, 20% to 25% of which appear only once. Healthy individuals of Caucasian origin from Russia, aged roughly 6 to 95, served as donors. Every participating donor contributed roughly 9.6 milliliters of peripheral blood through a draw. The chain employs TRBV7-2 and TRBJ2-4, with 11 bases lining up with TRBD1. This clonotype originated in a man aged 65 to 85 in good health. Input material: blood. Here the CDR3 DNA reads TGTGCCAGCAGACGGGACAGGGGGAACATTCAGTACTTC. Amino acids: CASRRDRGNIQYF.